What follows is one T cell receptor (beta chain) and its context. This clone was observed once. The antigen this receptor binds is unknown. The sample holds no much larger clone one base away, and base qualities are not on file. CDR1 and CDR2, looked up from the germline V gene (reference sequence), are GTSNPN and SVGIG. Including the terminal cysteine and phenylalanine, the CDR3 comprises 14 residues. Solely the CDR3 DNA is kept, with 42 bases framed from the first base. Between the V and J ends, shortened by 2 bases and 2 bases respectively, the junction contains 12 bases. These data belong to a study of CD4+ T cells in melanoma (dated by TCRdb to between 2021 and 2023). Background for the entire study: The study investigated neoantigen-specific CD4+ T cells in human melanoma.

What the work shows at the level of the full study, not this receptor alone: Neoantigen-specific CD4+ T cells were reported to be correlated with the function of CD8+ T cells, macrophages and B cells. Neoantigen-specific CD4+ T cells in melanoma were reported to show diverse differentiation states.

Libraries were constructed by the immunoSEQ multiplex PCR assay. The table comes from immuneACCESS by way of TCRdb, which keeps in-frame sequences with V and J called. Part of the clones is missing from these tables; in studies checked, under half for an unresolved V gene and the rest for unknown reasons. The sample contains tens of thousands of clones, approximately 80% of them found a single time. Of the sample, roughly 4% falls within the top ten clones. The donors were people with melanoma. The receptor's source is a human donor with melanoma. Sequenced material: cells from a culture (not recorded whether cultured in vitro). The sequence is built from TRBV30 and TRBJ1-1, with no D gene named confidently. CDR3 reads: CAWSSERINTEAFF. The DNA sequence is as follows: TGTGCCTGGAGTTCGGAGAGGATTAACACTGAAGCTTTCTTT.